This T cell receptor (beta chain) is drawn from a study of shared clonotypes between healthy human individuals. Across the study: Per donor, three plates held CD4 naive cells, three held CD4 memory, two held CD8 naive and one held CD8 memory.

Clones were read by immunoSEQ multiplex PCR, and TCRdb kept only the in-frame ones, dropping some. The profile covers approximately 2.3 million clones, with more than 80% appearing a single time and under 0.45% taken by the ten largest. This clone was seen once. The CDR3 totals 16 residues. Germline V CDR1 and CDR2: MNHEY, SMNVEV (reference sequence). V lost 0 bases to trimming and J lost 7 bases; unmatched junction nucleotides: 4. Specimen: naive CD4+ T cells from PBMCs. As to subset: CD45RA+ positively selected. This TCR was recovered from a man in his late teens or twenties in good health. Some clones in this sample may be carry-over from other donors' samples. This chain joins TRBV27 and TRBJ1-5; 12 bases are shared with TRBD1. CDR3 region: CASSLSGTGGGQPQHF. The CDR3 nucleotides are TGTGCCAGCAGTTTATCTGGGACAGGGGGCGGCCAGCCCCAGCATTTT.